The 30 T cell receptor beta chains reported below all come from one sample, sequenced in a study of neurological immune-mediated disorders. TCRdb itself ran the 5' RACE reads through MiXCR, one entry per CDR3 protein. The sample lists some 120,000 distinct CDR3 sequences, roughly 3.2% occurring once. The material sequenced was PBMCs. These receptors all stem from a woman between 25 and 40 years old with multiple sclerosis.

This clonotype was recorded many times. J is TRBJ2-7 and V is TRBV7-8; the match to TRBD1 covers 9 bases. V trimming: 5 bases; J trimming: 6 bases; junction bases outside the gene matches: 11. The V gene's germline CDR1 is SGHVS and CDR2 FQNEAQ. The CDR3 has 15 residues. The CDR3 DNA reads TGTGCCAGCAGCAATACCCGGGACAGGGTTGTCGAGCAGTACTTC. It codes for CASSNTRDRVVEQYF. Variable domain in full (rest from reference TRBV7-8 and TRBJ2-7): GAGVSQSPRYKVAKRGQDVALRCDPISGHVSLFWYQQALGQGPEFLTYFQNEAQLDKSGLPSDRFFAERPEGSVSTLKIQRTQQEDSAVYLCASSNTRDRVVEQYFGPGTRLTVT.

This clonotype was recorded many times. The gene calls are TRBV19 and TRBJ1-2; D not certain. V gave up 6 bases and J gave up 1 base, with 6 bases separating them. This CDR3 contains 12 residues. CDR1 is LNHDA and CDR2 is SQIVND in the germline V gene (reference sequence). CDR3 region: CASSKDNYGYTF. CDR3 in DNA: TGTGCCAGTAGCAAGGATAACTATGGCTACACCTTC.

A few counts support this clonotype. The V call is TRBV4-3, the J call TRBJ2-7; tentatively, D is TRBD1 (5 bases). Germline values: CDR1 LGHNA, CDR2 YSLEER. This CDR3 has 14 amino acids. V lost 0 bases to trimming and J lost 7 bases, with 13 bases between them. The CDR3 DNA reads TGCGCCAGCAGCCAAGACAGGGTCTCCAAAGAGCAGTACTTC. The encoded protein is CASSQDRVSKEQYF.

The table lists this clonotype with many counts. The rearrangement uses TRBV12-3 or TRBV12-4 and TRBJ1-1; maybe TRBD1 (5 bases). V was shortened by 3 bases and J by 0 bases, with 8 bases between the two germline ends. The CDR3 is 14 amino acids. CDR3: CASSLTGLNTEAFF. The CDR3, as DNA: TGTGCCAGCAGTTTGACGGGACTGAACACTGAAGCTTTCTTT.

This clonotype was recorded many times. The chain has TRBV19 and TRBJ1-1; the D gene is possibly TRBD1 (5 bases). The CDR3 consists of 12 residues. CDR1 LNHDA and CDR2 SQIVND come from the germline V gene (reference sequence). The germline V and J ends were trimmed by 5 bases and 3 bases, with 7 bases remaining between them. CDR3 bases: TGTGCCAGTAGTCACAGGTACACTGAAGCTTTCTTT. Its translation is CASSHRYTEAFF.

The table lists this clonotype with many counts. V usage is TRBV6-2 or TRBV6-3 and J usage is TRBJ2-2; D gene uncertain. Germline V CDR1 and CDR2: MNHEY, SVGEGT. Trimming took 0 bases from V and 5 from J, leaving 4 bases between them. The CDR3 length is 13 residues. As DNA, the CDR3 is TGTGCCAGCAGTTACTCAGGAACCGGGGAGCTGTTTTTT. Translated, it gives CASSYSGTGELFF.

This clonotype was detected many times. This chain joins TRBV12-3 or TRBV12-4 and TRBJ1-1; D is possibly TRBD1 (5 bases). V gave up 0 bases and J gave up 1 base, with 6 bases separating them. This CDR3 comprises 14 residues. The CDR3 DNA reads as TGTGCCAGCAGTTTAGCAGGGGAGAACACTGAAGCTTTCTTT. Encoded protein: CASSLAGENTEAFF.

Many counts were recorded for this clonotype. The chain recombines TRBV29-1 with TRBJ2-7; D unresolved. Germline values: CDR1 SQVTM, CDR2 ANQGSEA. V shed 5 bases and J shed 2 bases, with 13 bases lying between them. CDR3 size: 13 residues. The DNA for the CDR3 is TGCAGCGTTAAGCAGGCAGACCCCTACGAGCAGTACTTC. Translation: CSVKQADPYEQYF.

This clonotype was detected many times. V gene TRBV20-1 combines with J gene TRBJ2-7, with 8 positions matching TRBD1. J lost 7 bases, V lost 0 bases, and 8 bases had no gene match. This CDR3 is built from 14 residues. Per germline, CDR1 DFQATT and CDR2 SNEGSKA (reference sequence). CDR3 nucleotide sequence: TGCAGTGCTAGAGATACGGACAGGGTGGATGAGCAGTACTTC. This translates into CSARDTDRVDEQYF.

This clonotype was seen more than once but under ten times. The chain links TRBV12-3 or TRBV12-4 to TRBJ1-3, with D uncertain. Trimming took off 6 bases at V and 8 bases at J, with 14 bases between the two ends. This CDR3 is 13 amino acids long. CDR3: CASRRALRHTIYF. DNA for the CDR3: TGTGCCAGCAGACGGGCCTTACGTCACACCATATATTTT.

Many counts were recorded for this clonotype. V is TRBV4-3 and J is TRBJ1-4; D gene unclear. V dropped 0 bases and J dropped 6 bases, with 11 bases sitting between them. Looked up from germline, CDR1 is LGHNA and CDR2 is YSLEER. This CDR3 contains 15 residues. This CDR3 is CASSQEGGLDEKLFF. The CDR3 nucleotides are TGCGCCAGCAGCCAAGAGGGCGGGTTGGATGAAAAACTGTTTTTT.

This clonotype was counted many times. The V gene is TRBV6-6, the J gene TRBJ1-2; D not resolved. Trimming removed 8 bases from V and 1 base from J, with 11 bases in between. The CDR3 runs 13 residues. Germline assignment: CDR1 MNHNY and CDR2 SVGAGI (reference sequence). This chain's CDR3 is CASGVLSNYGYTF. The CDR3 DNA follows: TGTGCCAGCGGGGTTTTGAGTAACTATGGCTACACCTTC.

Ten or more counts support this clonotype. The chain joins TRBV5-1 to TRBJ1-2; 8 positions match TRBD1. This CDR3 has 15 amino acids. V trimming: 4 bases; J trimming: 7 bases; junction bases outside the gene matches: 12. Germline V lookup: CDR1 SGHRS, CDR2 YFSETQ. This chain's CDR3 is CASSPQRQGSGGYTF. In DNA form, the CDR3 reads TGCGCCAGCAGCCCGCAGCGACAGGGGTCGGGTGGCTACACCTTC.

In its sample, this clonotype was seen many times. The CDR3 sequence: CSVRAYYGYTF. CDR3 nucleotide sequence: TGCAGCGTGAGAGCTTACTATGGCTACACCTTC. This chain links TRBV20-1 with TRBJ1-2; no clear D gene. This CDR3 is built from 11 residues. From germline, CDR1 is DFQATT and CDR2 SNEGSKA (reference sequence).

There are many counts of this clonotype. The rearrangement joins TRBV20-1 to TRBJ2-3, with a tentative D call TRBD2 (6 bases). Germline CDR1 is DFQATT and CDR2 is SNEGSKA (reference sequence). The CDR3 is made up of 14 amino acids. Between the trimmed V and J ends, which lost 3 bases and 0 bases, there was a span of 10 bases. CDR3 in DNA: TGCAGTGCTAGGTCGGGGGTTAGCACAGATACGCAGTATTTT. This translates into CSARSGVSTDTQYF.

This clonotype was recorded many times. The rearrangement links TRBV6-2 or TRBV6-3 to TRBJ1-1; D gene uncertain. CDR1 is MNHEY, CDR2 SVGEGT, per germline. This CDR3 is 14 amino acids long. V was cut by 7 bases and J by 7 bases, with 19 bases left in between. CDR3 in amino acids: CASTRSSGEREAFF. As DNA, the CDR3 is TGTGCCAGCACCCGTTCGTCTGGGGAACGTGAAGCTTTCTTT.

In this sample, this clonotype turned up many times. The chain combines TRBV27 with TRBJ2-1; D not certain. The CDR3 runs 13 residues. V was shortened by 6 bases and J by 5 bases, with 11 bases between the two germline ends. Germline loops: CDR1 MNHEY, CDR2 SMNVEV (reference sequence). The CDR3 nucleotides are TGTGCCAGCAGCCTGACAAGAAACAATGAGCAGTTCTTC. It specifies CASSLTRNNEQFF.

This clonotype came up many times. The chain employs TRBV12-3 or TRBV12-4 and TRBJ2-7; D tentatively reads TRBD1 or TRBD2 (6 bases each). The CDR3 covers 16 residues. V lost 4 bases and J 0 bases, leaving 16 bases between the germline ends. The CDR3 DNA is TGTGCCAGCAGTTCCGCGTTAAGGGGGGCCTCCTACGAGCAGTACTTC. Protein product: CASSSALRGASYEQYF.

This clonotype showed up many times. The CDR3 coding sequence is TGTGCCAGCAGCAACAGGGGGTCTGGGGCCAACGTCCTGACTTTC. Protein: CASSNRGSGANVLTF. J is TRBJ2-6 and V is TRBV21-1; the table's TRBD1 call for D was not verified on the DNA. TRBV21-1 is a documented pseudogene. The CDR3 covers 15 residues.

This clonotype was counted at least ten times. This chain joins TRBV20-1 and TRBJ2-1, with D perhaps matching TRBD1 or TRBD2 (5 bases each). Trimming pared 0 bases from V and 2 bases from J, leaving 11 bases between. This CDR3 region has 15 residues. CDR1 and CDR2 from the germline V gene are DFQATT and SNEGSKA (reference sequence). The CDR3 sequence: CSARDRDRAYNEQFF. The CDR3 nucleotides are TGCAGTGCTAGAGATCGGGACCGGGCCTACAATGAGCAGTTCTTC.

This clonotype appeared many times. The chain employs TRBV5-1 and TRBJ2-3, with TRBD2 identical over 7 bases. J lost 2 bases, V lost 3 bases, and 9 bases had no gene match. CDR3 size: 16 residues. Looked up from germline, CDR1 is SGHRS and CDR2 is YFSETQ. Here the CDR3 DNA reads TGCGCCAGCAGCTCGGGGGGAGGGGCCAACACAGATACGCAGTATTTT. Translating gives CASSSGGGANTDTQYF.

In its sample, this clonotype was seen a few times. V gene TRBV10-1 combines with J gene TRBJ1-3; no reliable D call. The CDR3 runs to 16 residues. Per the germline V gene, CDR1 is WNHNN and CDR2 is SYGVQD (reference sequence). Trimming shortened V by 5 bases and J by 0 bases, and 14 bases separated the two germline ends. The CDR3 nucleotides read TGCGCCAGCAGTATTGGACCGGGAGTCTCTGGAAACACCATATATTTT. This sequence encodes CASSIGPGVSGNTIYF.

This clonotype was seen ten or more times. CDR3 sequence: CASSQEWGQNEAFF. The CDR3 nucleotides read TGTGCCAGCAGCCAAGAGTGGGGCCAAAACGAAGCTTTCTTT. The V gene is TRBV7-2, the J gene TRBJ1-1; D may be TRBD1 (5 bases). Germline CDR1 reads SGHTA; CDR2 reads FQGNSA. Trimming took off 5 bases at V and 8 bases at J, with 18 bases between the two ends. The CDR3 spans 14 residues.

This clonotype was counted only a few times. This could be a read error, since a much larger clone is one nucleotide away. This sequence joins TRBV15 and TRBJ2-7, with 12 nucleotides matching TRBD1. CDR1 and CDR2 from the germline V gene are LNHNV and YYDKDF (reference sequence). Unmatched junction bases numbered 6, after V lost 5 bases and J lost 7 bases. This CDR3 is 14 amino acids long. This CDR3 is CATSAGTGGKEQYF. As DNA, the CDR3 is TGTGCCACCAGCGCCGGGACAGGGGGCAAAGAGCAGTACTTC.

This clonotype came up many times. The chain recombines TRBV5-8 with TRBJ1-2, with 8 nucleotides matching TRBD1. J was trimmed by 4 bases and V by 4 bases; bases with no gene match: 12. CDR1 and CDR2 from the germline V gene are SGHTS and YDEGEE. The CDR3 spans 16 residues. CDR3 sequence (DNA): TGTGCCAGCAGCCCCCGGCGGGGACAGGCACTCTATGGCTACACCTTC. This encodes CASSPRRGQALYGYTF.

Ten or more counts support this clonotype. The V gene is TRBV5-1, the J gene TRBJ2-2, with D tentatively TRBD1 (5 bases). This CDR3 region has 13 residues. Germline V gene sequence: CDR1 SGHRS, CDR2 YFSETQ. V gave up 8 bases and J gave up 4 bases, with 12 bases separating them. DNA of the CDR3: TGCGCCAGTACAGGATACACCACCGGGGAGCTGTTTTTT. Residues: CASTGYTTGELFF.

The sample holds many counts of this clonotype. The J gene is TRBJ2-5, the V gene TRBV18, with 11 bases matching TRBD2. Germline values: CDR1 KGHSH, CDR2 LQKENI. The CDR3 contains 15 residues. V dropped 2 bases and J dropped 4; count of bases not matched to a gene: 3. CDR3 coding DNA: TGTGCCAGCTCACCATCAGGGACTAGCGGAGAGACCCAGTACTTC. It specifies CASSPSGTSGETQYF.

This clonotype has ten or more counts. The V and J genes are TRBV5-8 and TRBJ2-1, with 11 nucleotides matching TRBD2. Germline CDR1 SGHTS, CDR2 YDEGEE. V shed 7 bases and J 7 bases; nucleotides not matched to a gene: 7. The CDR3 has 14 amino acids. The CDR3 is CASLLASGRNEQFF. Here the CDR3 DNA reads TGTGCCAGCCTCCTGGCTAGCGGGAGGAATGAGCAGTTCTTC.

The chain recombines TRBV20-1 with TRBJ1-1; D gene unclear. V was cut by 3 bases and J by 4 bases, with 9 bases left in between. This CDR3 has 12 residues. The germline V gene has CDR1 DFQATT and CDR2 SNEGSKA (reference sequence). This CDR3 is CSASRRVTEAFF. The CDR3 DNA reads as TGCAGTGCTAGTCGAAGGGTCACTGAAGCTTTCTTT.

This clonotype was recorded many times. This chain connects TRBV3-1 to TRBJ2-7; no clear D. V lost 2 bases and J 1 base, leaving 18 bases between the germline ends. From germline, CDR1 is LGHDT and CDR2 YNNKEL (reference sequence). The CDR3 spans 17 residues. The CDR3 spells CASSQTLSEEMSYEQYF. CDR3 in DNA: TGTGCCAGCAGCCAAACCCTCAGTGAGGAAATGTCCTACGAGCAGTACTTC.